These 28 T cell receptor beta chains originate from one sample sequenced in a study of a mutant IDH1 vaccine in newly diagnosed glioma. The assay was immunoSEQ multiplex PCR, and TCRdb's table has in-frame clones only and misses some. The sample records around 31,000 clones, 90% being singletons. Time point indicated: week 11, during vaccination. Each dose delivered 300 ug of mutant IDH1 20-mer peptide subcutaneously with imiquimod. Their recognized antigens are unknown. This material consisted of PBMCs, taken from a glioma patient whose treatment included an IDH1 peptide vaccine. The receptor source for this set is a man aged 18 to 29 with glioma.

V is TRBV6-1 and J is TRBJ1-4, with TRBD1 matching 7 bases. The length of the CDR3 is 13 residues. Trimming cost V 5 bases and J 6 bases; bases outside gene matches: 3. Germline-derived CDR1 and CDR2 are MNHNS and SASEGT. The CDR3 reads CASSTGADEKLFF. Here the CDR3 DNA reads TGTGCCAGCAGTACAGGGGCAGATGAAAAACTGTTTTTT.

This clone showed up just once. This sequence joins TRBV10-3 and TRBJ2-7; perhaps TRBD2 as D (5 bases). The germline V and J ends were trimmed by 6 bases and 0 bases, with 6 bases remaining between them. This CDR3 contains 12 residues. The germline gives CDR1 ENHRY, CDR2 SYGVKD. The CDR3 loop reads CAIRGSSYEQYF. CDR3 sequence (DNA): TGTGCCATCAGAGGGAGCTCCTACGAGCAGTACTTC.

The V gene is TRBV30, the J gene TRBJ1-2; 9 bases fit TRBD1. The CDR3 is 15 amino acids. Germline CDR1 and CDR2: GTSNPN and SVGIG (reference sequence). V was pared by 1 base and J by 6 bases, with 9 bases of the junction left unmatched. The DNA of the CDR3 is TGTGCCTGGAGTGCCGGGACAGGGCCTTCGGATGGCTACACCTTC. It specifies CAWSAGTGPSDGYTF. The full variable domain, with the rest looked up from reference TRBV30 and TRBJ1-2, is SQTIHQWPATLVQPVGSPLSLECTVEGTSNPNLYWYRQAAGRGLQLLFYSVGIGQISSEVPQNLSASRPQDRQFILSSKKLLLSDSGFYLCAWSAGTGPSDGYTFGSGTRLTVV.

The sample holds one count of this clone. The V gene is TRBV28, the J gene TRBJ1-2; D unclear. The CDR3 runs 11 residues. In germline, CDR1 is MDHEN, CDR2 SYDVKM. The germline V and J ends were trimmed by 5 bases and 2 bases, with 3 bases remaining between them. The CDR3 bases are TGTGCCAGCAGTATAAACTATGGCTACACCTTC. Protein sequence: CASSINYGYTF.

V usage is TRBV4-3 and J usage is TRBJ2-7, with 10 bases lining up with TRBD2. Per germline, CDR1 LGHNA and CDR2 YSLEER. This CDR3 spans 15 amino acids. Germline trimming cut 2 bases from V and 4 bases from J; bases unmatched to any gene: 5. In nucleotides, the CDR3 is TGCGCCAGCAGCCAATCTAGCGGGAGAAGGTACGAGCAGTACTTC. Its protein product is CASSQSSGRRYEQYF.

V is TRBV4-3 and J is TRBJ1-2; D is unclear. The CDR3 contains 14 residues. Germline V CDR1 and CDR2: LGHNA, YSLEER. V lost 0 bases and J 4 bases, leaving 9 bases between the germline ends. DNA of the CDR3: TGCGCCAGCAGCCAAGATAGGCAGAGCTATGGCTACACCTTC. It specifies CASSQDRQSYGYTF.

The chain combines TRBV28 with TRBJ1-2; possible D gene TRBD1, 5 bases. With 4 bases removed from V and 4 bases from J, the gap between germline ends came to 16 bases. CDR1 and CDR2 (germline): MDHEN, SYDVKM. The CDR3 runs 15 residues. Here the CDR3 DNA reads TGTGCCAGCAGTTCCTCCCAAAGAGGGGCCTATGGCTACACCTTC. Its translation: CASSSSQRGAYGYTF.

This chain links TRBV7-9 with TRBJ2-1, with 10 bases lining up with TRBD2. Germline CDR1 is SEHNR and CDR2 is FQNEAQ (reference sequence). The CDR3 sequence is 15 residues long. V gave up 2 bases and J gave up 5 bases; unmatched junction bases: 3. The CDR3 region has the DNA TGTGCCAGCAGCTTAACTAGCGGGAACCACAATGAGCAGTTCTTC. This codes for CASSLTSGNHNEQFF.

The chain has TRBV7-2 and TRBJ2-5; D unresolved. Deletions cut 5 bases from V and 5 bases from J, with 6 bases between. The CDR3 has 11 amino acids. The germline gives CDR1 SGHTA, CDR2 FQGNSA. The CDR3 reads CASSRVETQYF. The DNA for the CDR3 is TGTGCCAGCAGCAGGGTGGAGACCCAGTACTTC.

The chain uses TRBV18 and TRBJ2-7; D remains ambiguous. This CDR3 contains 15 residues. Trimming stripped 0 bases from V and 0 bases from J, with 9 bases between. Germline V lookup: CDR1 KGHSH, CDR2 LQKENI. CDR3 sequence reads: CASSPPTVYSYEQYF. The CDR3 DNA is TGTGCCAGCTCACCACCTACAGTCTACTCCTACGAGCAGTACTTC.

The chain links TRBV18 to TRBJ2-7, with 10 bases lining up with TRBD1. J lost 6 bases, V lost 0 bases, and 2 bases had no gene match. CDR1 and CDR2 (germline): KGHSH, LQKENI. The CDR3 is made up of 14 amino acids. Here the CDR3 reads CASSPPDRGPEQYF. In nucleotides, the CDR3 is TGTGCCAGCTCACCACCTGACAGGGGGCCCGAGCAGTACTTC.

V usage is TRBV4-2 and J usage is TRBJ1-2; no reliable D call. Germline assignment: CDR1 LGHNA and CDR2 YNFKEQ. Trimming cost V 4 bases and J 5 bases, with 14 bases left between them. This CDR3 contains 14 residues. CDR3 DNA sequence: TGTGCCAGCAGCCTAGGGTGGGGTGAATATGGCTACACCTTC. Translated, it gives CASSLGWGEYGYTF.

This clone was detected once. This sequence joins TRBV6-5 and TRBJ1-2; perhaps TRBD1 as D (5 bases). Germline assignment: CDR1 MNHEY and CDR2 SVGAGI. Trimming shortened V by 0 bases and J by 4 bases, and 12 bases separated the two germline ends. This CDR3 is 15 amino acids long. CDR3 in DNA: TGTGCCAGCAGTTACTCGACTCAGGGAAGCTATGGCTACACCTTC. Translating gives CASSYSTQGSYGYTF.

This sequence joins TRBV10-3 and TRBJ2-7, with D perhaps assigned TRBD1 or TRBD2 (5 bases each). The CDR3 has 15 residues. Germline V gene sequence: CDR1 ENHRY, CDR2 SYGVKD. V dropped 6 bases and J dropped 2 bases, with 17 bases sitting between them. DNA for the CDR3: TGTGCCATCAGGGAGCCGGGGCAGCTCCCCTACGAGCAGTACTTC. Protein sequence: CAIREPGQLPYEQYF.

Here the CDR3 DNA reads TGTGCCAGCAGCTTAGAAGGCGGGAGGGCCTACGAGCAGTACTTC. Translated: CASSLEGGRAYEQYF. The genes are TRBV7-9 and TRBJ2-7; 9 nucleotides match TRBD2. This CDR3 spans 15 amino acids. Germline values: CDR1 SEHNR, CDR2 FQNEAQ (reference sequence). Trimming cost V 1 base and J 2 bases; bases outside gene matches: 3.

J is TRBJ2-1 and V is TRBV2; 9 bases map to TRBD2. Per the germline V gene, CDR1 is SNHLY and CDR2 is FYNNEI. With V trimmed by 8 bases and J by 0 bases, 14 bases remained unmatched. This CDR3 region has 18 residues. DNA for the CDR3: TGTGCCAGCGGCCAAAGGCGGGAGGGCCGGAGCTCCTACAATGAGCAGTTCTTC. Amino acid sequence: CASGQRREGRSSYNEQFF. The full variable domain, in which reference TRBV2 and TRBJ2-1 provide the parts outside the CDR3, is EPEVTQTPSHQVTQMGQEVILRCVPISNHLYFYWYRQILGQKVEFLVSFYNNEISEKSEIFDDQFSVERPDGSNFTLKIRSTKLEDSAMYFCASGQRREGRSSYNEQFFGPGTRLTVL.

The chain joins TRBV6-5 to TRBJ2-5, with D possibly being TRBD1 (5 bases). Trimming took 0 bases from V and 5 from J, leaving 13 bases between them. This CDR3 spans 15 amino acids. In germline, CDR1 is MNHEY, CDR2 SVGAGI. This CDR3 is CASSYSRRVDETQYF. In DNA form, the CDR3 reads TGTGCCAGCAGTTACTCGCGCAGGGTGGACGAGACCCAGTACTTC.

This chain connects TRBV2 to TRBJ1-1, with D perhaps TRBD1 (6 bases). Germline values: CDR1 SNHLY, CDR2 FYNNEI. CDR3 size: 15 residues. Trimming took off 3 bases at V and 6 bases at J, with 17 bases between the two ends. The CDR3 DNA reads TGTGCCAGCAGTGAGGGGTCGGCAGGGGTTCCTGAAGCTTTCTTT. Residues: CASSEGSAGVPEAFF.

J is TRBJ2-1 and V is TRBV5-1, with 10 bases lining up with TRBD1. After removal of 3 bases from V and 4 bases from J, the junction contained 4 bases not matched to a gene. This CDR3 has 15 residues. Germline CDR1 is SGHRS and CDR2 is YFSETQ. CDR3 in amino acids: CASSSTGGEYNEQFF. CDR3 in DNA: TGCGCCAGCAGCTCGACAGGGGGCGAGTACAATGAGCAGTTCTTC.

The rearrangement uses TRBV29-1 and TRBJ1-2; 8 bases are shared with TRBD1. The germline V gene encodes CDR1 SQVTM and CDR2 ANQGSEA. Losses at the gene ends were 4 bases for V and 4 bases for J; bases not matched to a gene: 8. There are 14 residues in the CDR3. DNA for the CDR3: TGCAGCGTTGTAGGGACAGGAGACCCCTATGGCTACACCTTC. It encodes CSVVGTGDPYGYTF.

The chain links TRBV20-1 to TRBJ2-7; D remains unclear. The germline V gene encodes CDR1 DFQATT and CDR2 SNEGSKA (reference sequence). The germline V and J ends were trimmed by 5 bases and 5 bases, with 10 bases remaining between them. The CDR3 spans 11 residues. As DNA, the CDR3 is TGCAGTGCTTCCGGGCCGAACGAGCAGTACTTC. Protein: CSASGPNEQYF.

V usage is TRBV21-1 and J usage is TRBJ1-1. TRBV21-1 corresponds to a pseudogene. This CDR3 is built from 16 residues. The CDR3 sequence is CASSKCFGSMNTEAFF. CDR3 coding DNA: TGTGCCAGCAGCAAATGTTTCGGGAGCATGAACACTGAAGCTTTCTTT.

The chain joins TRBV19 to TRBJ1-1; a weak D match, TRBD1 (5 bases). Germline CDR1 reads LNHDA; CDR2 reads SQIVND (reference sequence). The CDR3 is 14 residues long. Between the trimmed V and J ends, which lost 6 bases and 6 bases, there was a span of 17 bases. As DNA, the CDR3 is TGTGCCAGTAGCCACCGGGACCTTGGGGCTGAAGCTTTCTTT. Translating it yields CASSHRDLGAEAFF.

The chain carries TRBV29-1 and TRBJ1-2; 9 positions match TRBD1. There are 12 residues in the CDR3. Germline V gene data show CDR1 as SQVTM and CDR2 as ANQGSEA. V was clipped by 4 bases and J by 8 bases; unmatched bases: 5. The CDR3 loop reads CSVVGTGSGYTF. CDR3 nucleotides: TGCAGCGTTGTAGGGACAGGGAGCGGCTACACCTTC.

This rearrangement joins TRBV2 to TRBJ2-1; TRBD2 aligns across 9 bases. Germline loops: CDR1 SNHLY, CDR2 FYNNEI. The CDR3 consists of 17 residues. The V gene end was trimmed by 2 bases and the J gene end by 8 bases; junction bases not matched to a gene: 13. The CDR3 DNA sequence: TGTGCCAGCAGTGAATCCTTAGCGGGAGAAAGGTTCGATGAGCAGTTCTTC. It codes for CASSESLAGERFDEQFF.

The rearrangement uses TRBV9 and TRBJ1-1; D not resolved. The germline CDR1 and CDR2 sequences are SGDLS and YYNGEE. This CDR3 is built from 14 residues. The V gene lost 0 bases and the J gene lost 3 bases, with 9 bases spanning the gap. For the CDR3, the DNA is TGTGCCAGCAGCGTAGGATTTCTGGACACTGAAGCTTTCTTT. This codes for CASSVGFLDTEAFF.

The chain has TRBV5-1 and TRBJ1-1; 8 bases fit TRBD1. The V and J ends lost 0 bases and 4 bases, in that order; junction bases with no gene match: 2. The CDR3 covers 14 residues. Germline loops: CDR1 SGHRS, CDR2 YFSETQ. The CDR3 reads CASSLGQGSTEAFF. Written as DNA, the CDR3 is TGCGCCAGCAGCTTGGGACAGGGGTCCACTGAAGCTTTCTTT.

The chain couples TRBV7-3 to TRBJ2-7; D not resolved. The CDR3 covers 13 residues. V was pared by 8 bases and J by 6 bases, with 17 bases between. Germline values: CDR1 SGHTA, CDR2 FQGTGA. Here the CDR3 DNA reads TGTGCCAGCCAGGTTCGAAGCGCCTCCGAGCAGTACTTC. It is translated as CASQVRSASEQYF.